This is a list of T cell receptor beta chains from one sample in a study of cytomegalovirus exposure and HLA in healthy donors. Data came from immunoSEQ multiplex PCR; TCRdb stores just in-frame clones and leaves some out. The repertoire consists of 55,000 to 75,000 clones, with approximately 77% occurring once and the leading ten covering roughly 7.4%. The sample was PBMCs. The source is a woman in her 30s in good health and CMV-seropositive. Both conserved end residues are part of each CDR3. Each record gives: CDR3 length, V gene, clone size, D gene, J gene, CDR3 protein, CDR3 DNA. A D gene is named only where the DNA matches it firmly. Some rows mark clone size as missing; the rest say once, few, many or name a class of expanded clone.

length: 14
V: TRBV5-4
size: NA
D: NA
J: TRBJ2-5
CDR3: CASSLGGVQETQYF
DNA: TGTGCCAGCAGCTTGGGCGGGGTCCAAGAGACCCAGTACTTC

length: 11
V: TRBV10-3
size: NA
D: NA
J: TRBJ1-2
CDR3: CAITAGYGYTF
DNA: TGTGCCATCACGGCGGGCTATGGCTACACCTTC

length: 15
V: TRBV7-9
size: NA
D: TRBD2
J: TRBJ2-3
CDR3: CASSFASGGTDTQYF
DNA: TGTGCCAGCAGTTTCGCTAGCGGAGGCACAGATACGCAGTATTTT

length: 16
V: TRBV28
size: NA
D: NA
J: TRBJ1-2
CDR3: CASTPSVGISRGGYTF
DNA: TGTGCCAGCACCCCCTCAGTAGGAATCTCCAGGGGTGGCTACACCTTC

length: 14
V: TRBV4-3
size: few
D: TRBD2
J: TRBJ2-1
CDR3: CASGRREDKNEQFF
DNA: TGCGCCAGCGGGAGGCGGGAGGATAAAAATGAGCAGTTCTTC

length: 15
V: TRBV7-9
size: NA
D: NA
J: TRBJ1-1
CDR3: CASRITGNRNTEAFF
DNA: TGTGCCAGCAGGATAACAGGGAACAGGAACACTGAAGCTTTCTTT

length: 12
V: TRBV28
size: few
D: NA
J: TRBJ1-5
CDR3: CASTGSYQPQHF
DNA: TGTGCCAGCACAGGTTCCTATCAGCCCCAGCATTTT

length: 15
V: TRBV6-4
size: NA
D: TRBD2
J: TRBJ2-1
CDR3: CASSDGAGAYNEQFF
DNA: TGTGCCAGCAGTGACGGGGCGGGAGCTTACAATGAGCAGTTCTTC

length: 14
V: TRBV2
size: NA
D: NA
J: TRBJ1-1
CDR3: CASSEALSRGEAFF
DNA: TGTGCCAGCAGTGAAGCGCTTTCAAGGGGTGAAGCTTTCTTT

length: 15
V: TRBV27
size: NA
D: NA
J: TRBJ1-1
CDR3: CASSLSQVSNTEAFF
DNA: TGTGCCAGCAGTTTATCGCAGGTTTCGAACACTGAAGCTTTCTTT

length: 17
V: TRBV4-3
size: once
D: TRBD2
J: TRBJ2-2
CDR3: CASSQVRLAQNTGELFF
DNA: TGCGCCAGCAGCCAAGTCAGACTAGCACAAAACACCGGGGAGCTGTTTTTT

length: 18
V: TRBV5-1
size: NA
D: TRBD1
J: TRBJ1-4
CDR3: CASSPRTGGLQGVEKLFF
DNA: TGCGCCAGCAGCCCGCGGACAGGCGGTCTTCAAGGGGTTGAAAAACTGTTTTTT

length: 14
V: TRBV19
size: NA
D: TRBD1
J: TRBJ2-2
CDR3: CASSDRGVTGELFF
DNA: TGTGCCAGCTCCGACAGGGGTGTCACCGGGGAGCTGTTTTTT

length: 13
V: TRBV9
size: NA
D: TRBD1
J: TRBJ2-1
CDR3: CASSVDRVNEQFF
DNA: TGTGCCAGCAGCGTGGACAGGGTCAATGAGCAGTTCTTC

length: 18
V: TRBV5-8
size: NA
D: TRBD2
J: TRBJ2-5
CDR3: CASSSRDGSGGSQETQYF
DNA: TGTGCCAGCAGCTCCCGGGACGGTAGCGGGGGGTCCCAAGAGACCCAGTACTTC

length: 14
V: TRBV6-5
size: NA
D: TRBD2
J: TRBJ2-7
CDR3: CASSYGLVGDEQYF
DNA: TGTGCCAGCAGTTACGGACTAGTGGGGGACGAGCAGTACTTC